This TCR beta chain came from a study of neurological immune-mediated disorders. The study's findings and limits: One related-CDR3 cluster, which may be a signature, held the repertoires of 18 of 34 multiple sclerosis patients after phylogenetic grouping.

On this clonotype: Its matching antigen is unknown.

Trimming shortened V by 4 bases and J by 5 bases, and 14 bases separated the two germline ends. The germline V gene has CDR1 MGHDK and CDR2 SYGVNS. The CDR3 totals 14 residues. As for the cDNA, it was generated by 5'RACE with 10-nucleotide random UMIs. Every sequencing run generated in excess of 170 million TCR-beta sequences. These sequences covered 15-18 subjects. Each CDR3 protein gets one entry after TCRdb re-called the 5' RACE reads with MiXCR. The repertoire holds under 45,000 distinct CDR3 sequences, with 2.5% as singletons. This chain joins TRBV25-1 and TRBJ2-5; D call uncertain. The sequencing input was PBMCs. The TCR was taken from a man aged 50 or older with multiple sclerosis. The CDR3 region is CASSGQGRAETQYF. The CDR3 bases are TGTGCCAGCAGTGGCCAAGGCCGAGCCGAGACCCAGTACTTC. The full variable domain, in which reference TRBV25-1 and TRBJ2-5 provide the parts outside the CDR3, is EADIYQTPRYLVIGTGKKITLECSQTMGHDKMYWYQQDPGMELHLIHYSYGVNSTEKGDLSSESTVSRIRTEHFPLTLESARPSHTSQYLCASSGQGRAETQYFGPGTRLLVL.